The clone carrying this TCR beta chain appeared a few times. The antigen remains undetermined. This entry belongs to a study of T-cell reconstitution after alpha-beta-depleted transplantation in children. Study findings and constraints: Two months or so post-transplant, alpha-beta T cells reportedly derived from several hundred expanded graft clones. Diversity of TCRbeta at day 60 was high in some patients, arising from surviving recipient T cells and thymic progenitors.

Unique molecular identifiers were incorporated into the prepared TCRbeta library. TCRdb independently ran MiXCR on the PCR reads; one entry per CDR3 protein. The data show about 980,000 distinct CDR3 sequences, roughly 29% seen once. The V end was cut by 6 bases, the J end by 5 bases, with 17 bases between. Looked up from germline, CDR1 is SEHNR and CDR2 is FQNEAQ (reference sequence). The CDR3 is made up of 15 amino acids. Sequenced here: PBMCs, mostly from graft donor cells, sampled 360 days after TCRalphabeta/CD19-depleted stem cell transplant. The V call is TRBV7-9, the J call TRBJ2-1; TRBD1 might be the D (6 bases). This TCR derives from a boy younger than two who had a stem cell transplant for SCID, so the T cells may come from the graft donor. The DNA of the CDR3 is TGTGCCAGCAGTTTGTTGTGGGACACCAACAATGAGCAGTTCTTC. It is translated as CASSLLWDTNNEQFF. Complete variable domain (other parts from reference TRBV7-9 and TRBJ2-1): DTGVSQNPRHKITKRGQNVTFRCDPISEHNRLYWYRQTLGQGPEFLTYFQNEAQLEKSRLLSDRFSAERPKGSFSTLEIQRTEQGDSAMYLCASSLLWDTNNEQFFGPGTRLTVL.